Included here is one T cell receptor (beta chain) sequence, with context. TCRdb called the 5' RACE reads again in MiXCR, with one record for every CDR3 protein. The repertoire holds roughly 110,000 distinct CDR3 sequences, with around 10% as singletons. This CDR3 is 10 amino acids long. CDR1 is DFQATT, CDR2 SNEGSKA, per germline (reference sequence). V was pared by 6 bases and J by 7 bases, with 10 bases between. This entry belongs to a study of early T cells in non-severe SARS-CoV-2 infection. This clonotype was sampled from an adult who was a healthcare worker with PCR-confirmed SARS-CoV-2 infection or an uninfected control (not recorded which). This chain links TRBV20-1 with TRBJ2-7, with D perhaps matching TRBD1 or TRBD2 (5 bases each). The material sequenced was whole blood. The DNA of the CDR3 is TGCAGTGCCAAGAGGGGAGAGCAGTACTTC. Translating gives CSAKRGEQYF.